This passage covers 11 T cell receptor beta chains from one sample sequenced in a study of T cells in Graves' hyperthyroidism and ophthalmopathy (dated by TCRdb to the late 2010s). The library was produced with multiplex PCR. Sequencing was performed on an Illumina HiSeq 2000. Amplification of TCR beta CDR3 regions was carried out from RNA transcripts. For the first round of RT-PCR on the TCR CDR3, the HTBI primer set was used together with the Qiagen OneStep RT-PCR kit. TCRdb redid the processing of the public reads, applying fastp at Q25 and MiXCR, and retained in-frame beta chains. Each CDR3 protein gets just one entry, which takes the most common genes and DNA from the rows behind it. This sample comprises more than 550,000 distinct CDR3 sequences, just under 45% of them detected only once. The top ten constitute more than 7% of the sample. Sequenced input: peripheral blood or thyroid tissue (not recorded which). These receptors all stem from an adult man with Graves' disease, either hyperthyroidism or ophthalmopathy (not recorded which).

The CDR3 is CASSSLPGQGHYGYTF. The CDR3 DNA follows: TGTGCCAGCAGCTCATTACCGGGACAGGGCCACTATGGCTACACCTTC. The chain combines TRBV7-3 with TRBJ1-2; the match to TRBD1 covers 9 bases. Losses at the gene ends were 4 bases for V and 3 bases for J; bases not matched to a gene: 9. The CDR3 totals 16 residues. Germline V gene lookup returns CDR1 SGHTA and CDR2 FQGTGA.

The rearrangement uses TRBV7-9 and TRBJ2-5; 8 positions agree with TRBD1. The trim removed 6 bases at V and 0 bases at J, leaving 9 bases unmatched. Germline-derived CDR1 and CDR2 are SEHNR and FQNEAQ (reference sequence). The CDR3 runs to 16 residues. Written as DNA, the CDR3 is TGTGCCAGCAGTCAAACCCGACAGGGGAACCAAGAGACCCAGTACTTC. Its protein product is CASSQTRQGNQETQYF.

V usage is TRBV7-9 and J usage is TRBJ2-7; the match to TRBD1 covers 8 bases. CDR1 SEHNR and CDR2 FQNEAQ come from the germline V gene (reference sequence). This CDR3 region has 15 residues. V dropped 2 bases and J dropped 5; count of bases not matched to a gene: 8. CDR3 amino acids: CASSLRLAGGHEQYF. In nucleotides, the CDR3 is TGTGCCAGCAGCTTAAGATTGGCAGGGGGCCACGAGCAGTACTTC.

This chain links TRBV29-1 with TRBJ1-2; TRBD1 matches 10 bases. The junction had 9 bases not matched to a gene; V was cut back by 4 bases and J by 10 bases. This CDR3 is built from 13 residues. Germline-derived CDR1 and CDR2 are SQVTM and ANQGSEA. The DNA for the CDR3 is TGCAGCGTTGGAAGCGACAGGGGGCCAGACTACACCTTC. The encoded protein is CSVGSDRGPDYTF.

The CDR3 protein is CASRIGSNQPQHF. The DNA of the CDR3 is TGTGCCAGCAGGATCGGGAGCAATCAGCCCCAGCATTTT. This chain connects TRBV12-3 or TRBV12-4 to TRBJ1-5; D not certain. The CDR3 totals 13 residues. Trimming left V 6 bases short and J 1 base short, with 7 bases between.

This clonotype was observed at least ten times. CDR3 region: CASSSQGNVGNQPQHF. The CDR3 DNA is TGTGCCAGCAGCTCACAGGGTAATGTTGGCAATCAGCCCCAGCATTTT. This chain connects TRBV7-2 to TRBJ1-5, with a tentative D call TRBD1 (6 bases). The CDR3 contains 16 residues. Germline V CDR1 and CDR2: SGHTA, FQGNSA. Trimming removed 4 bases at V and 2 bases at J, with 15 bases between.

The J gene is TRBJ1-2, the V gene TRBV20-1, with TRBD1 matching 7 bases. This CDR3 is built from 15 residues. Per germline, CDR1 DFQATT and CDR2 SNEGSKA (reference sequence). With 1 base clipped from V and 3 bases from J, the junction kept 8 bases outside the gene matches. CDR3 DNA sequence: TGCAGTGCTAGAGCACAGGGGACTGTGGACTATGGCTACACCTTC. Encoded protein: CSARAQGTVDYGYTF.

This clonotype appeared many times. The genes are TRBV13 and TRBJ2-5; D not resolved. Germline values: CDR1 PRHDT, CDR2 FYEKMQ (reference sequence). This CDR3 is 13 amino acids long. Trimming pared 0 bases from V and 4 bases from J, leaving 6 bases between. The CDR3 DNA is TGTGCCAGCAGCTTAGGGGGTGTAGAGACCCAGTACTTC. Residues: CASSLGGVETQYF.

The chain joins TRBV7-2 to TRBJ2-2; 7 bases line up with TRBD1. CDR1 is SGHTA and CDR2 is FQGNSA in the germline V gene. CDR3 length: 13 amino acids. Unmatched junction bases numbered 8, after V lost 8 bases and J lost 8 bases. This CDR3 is CASATKGAGELFF. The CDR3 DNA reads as TGTGCCAGCGCTACTAAGGGGGCGGGGGAGCTGTTTTTT. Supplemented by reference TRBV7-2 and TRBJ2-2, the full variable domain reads GAGVSQSPSNKVTEKGKDVELRCDPISGHTALYWYRQSLGQGLEFLIYFQGNSAPDKSGLPSDRFSAERTGGSVSTLTIQRTQQEDSAVYLCASATKGAGELFFGEGSRLTVL.

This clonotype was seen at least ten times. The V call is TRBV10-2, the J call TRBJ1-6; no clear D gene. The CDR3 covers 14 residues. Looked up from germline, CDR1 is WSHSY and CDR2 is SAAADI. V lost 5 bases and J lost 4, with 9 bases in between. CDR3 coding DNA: TGCGCCAGCAGTCGACACGATTATAATTCACCCCTCCACTTT. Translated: CASSRHDYNSPLHF.

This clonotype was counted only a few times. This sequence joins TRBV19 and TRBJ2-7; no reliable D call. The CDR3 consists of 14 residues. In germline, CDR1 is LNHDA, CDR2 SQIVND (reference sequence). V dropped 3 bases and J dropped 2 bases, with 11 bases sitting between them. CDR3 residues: CASSMYTGAYEQYF. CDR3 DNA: TGTGCCAGTAGTATGTATACCGGTGCCTACGAGCAGTACTTC.